What follows are 32 T cell receptor beta chains derived from one specimen sequenced in a study of beta chain features in type 1 diabetes. The study, taken as a whole, reports: Shortening of TCRB CDR3s, moderate but significant, appeared in all four CD4+ subsets of Type 1 diabetes patients.

The isolated RNA, all of it, was reverse transcribed, so expressed TCRB transcripts were what got sequenced. Libraries were prepared by immunoSEQ multiplex PCR; TCRdb keeps only in-frame clonotypes and omits some of them. The table records hundreds of thousands of clones, around 15% of them present only once. These receptors' targets are unknown. The sample was naive CD4+ T cells from blood. Receptors originate from a young man with type 1 diabetes.

This clone was counted between two and nine times. The chain employs TRBV18 and TRBJ1-1; D not resolved. Germline values: CDR1 KGHSH, CDR2 LQKENI. The CDR3 is 15 residues long. With 1 base removed from V and 6 bases from J, the gap between germline ends came to 15 bases. The CDR3: CASSPQDGGSAEAFF. CDR3 coding DNA: TGTGCCAGCTCACCACAGGATGGAGGGTCGGCTGAAGCTTTCTTT.

The chain joins TRBV2 to TRBJ2-1, with a tentative D call TRBD1 (6 bases). Trimming shortened V by 7 bases and J by 9 bases, and 25 bases separated the two germline ends. The CDR3 covers 16 residues. CDR1 and CDR2 (germline): SNHLY, FYNNEI. The CDR3 loop is CASNQQGTGWCGEQFF. The CDR3 DNA reads TGTGCCAGCAATCAACAGGGAACGGGGTGGTGCGGTGAGCAGTTCTTC.

This clone was counted a few times. V and J are TRBV28 and TRBJ2-3; no clear D. CDR3 length equals 14 residues. Trimming removed 3 bases from V and 4 bases from J, with 11 bases in between. Germline CDR1 MDHEN, CDR2 SYDVKM. The CDR3: CASSLVQAPDTQYF. CDR3 nucleotide sequence: TGTGCCAGCAGTTTGGTCCAGGCCCCAGATACGCAGTATTTT. Together with reference TRBV28 and TRBJ2-3, the CDR3 gives the full variable domain: DVKVTQSSRYLVKRTGEKVFLECVQDMDHENMFWYRQDPGLGLRLIYFSYDVKMKEKGDIPEGYSVSREKKERFSLILESASTNQTSMYLCASSLVQAPDTQYFGPGTRLTVL.

The chain recombines TRBV9 with TRBJ2-2; the D is unclear. The CDR3 is 14 amino acids. Trimming cost V 0 bases and J 4 bases, with 7 bases left between them. CDR1 and CDR2 (germline): SGDLS, YYNGEE. The CDR3 region is CASSVALSTGELFF. In nucleotides, the CDR3 is TGTGCCAGCAGCGTAGCGTTGAGCACCGGGGAGCTGTTTTTT. Based on the CDR3 plus reference TRBV9 and TRBJ2-2, the full variable domain is DSGVTQTPKHLITATGQRVTLRCSPRSGDLSVYWYQQSLDQGLQFLIQYYNGEERAKGNILERFSAQQFPDLHSELNLSSLELGDSALYFCASSVALSTGELFFGEGSRLTVL.

This rearrangement joins TRBV5-4 to TRBJ2-7; D could derive from TRBD1 or TRBD2 (5 bases each). Germline V gene lookup returns CDR1 SGHNT and CDR2 YYREEE (reference sequence). The ends were cut back, 1 base at V and 5 bases at J, with 10 bases in the middle. The CDR3 extends over 13 amino acids. DNA of the CDR3: TGTGCCAGCAGCTTGAGAGGGGCCGACGAGCAGTACTTC. Translated: CASSLRGADEQYF.

This clone was seen a handful of times. The chain recombines TRBV9 with TRBJ1-1; TRBD1 might be the D (6 bases). CDR3 size: 14 residues. With 5 bases removed from V and 1 base from J, the gap between germline ends came to 12 bases. Germline-derived CDR1 and CDR2 are SGDLS and YYNGEE. This CDR3 reads CASRSGVSNTEAFF. CDR3 sequence (DNA): TGTGCCAGCAGATCAGGGGTTTCGAACACTGAAGCTTTCTTT. Full variable domain (remainder filled in from reference TRBV9 and TRBJ1-1): DSGVTQTPKHLITATGQRVTLRCSPRSGDLSVYWYQQSLDQGLQFLIQYYNGEERAKGNILERFSAQQFPDLHSELNLSSLELGDSALYFCASRSGVSNTEAFFGQGTRLTVV.

Only a few counts were recorded for this clone. The V gene is TRBV5-6, the J gene TRBJ2-2; D gene unclear. The V end lost 3 bases, the J end lost 1 base, and 13 bases lay between the germline ends. This CDR3 is built from 16 residues. Germline V gives CDR1 SGHDT, CDR2 YYEEEE. Here the CDR3 reads CASSYRTLLNTGELFF. The DNA of the CDR3 is TGTGCCAGCAGCTACCGCACACTTTTGAACACCGGGGAGCTGTTTTTT.

The chain combines TRBV6-4 with TRBJ2-3; D may be TRBD1 (5 bases). The CDR3 sequence is 13 residues long. V was shortened by 3 bases and J by 8 bases, with 12 bases between the two germline ends. Per the germline V gene, CDR1 is MRHNA and CDR2 is SNTAGT. The CDR3 region has the DNA TGTGCCAGCAGTGAATCTGACAGCACTACGCAGTATTTT. Its protein product is CASSESDSTTQYF.

There are a few counts of this clone. The sample contains more than one DNA sequence encoding this CDR3. The genes are TRBV7-9 and TRBJ1-2, with unresolved D. The CDR3 is made up of 13 amino acids. Germline V gene data show CDR1 as SEHNR and CDR2 as FQNEAQ (reference sequence). The germline V and J ends were trimmed by 0 bases and 4 bases, with 6 bases remaining between them. CDR3 amino acids: CASSLAGFYGYTF. The CDR3 DNA is TGTGCCAGCAGCTTAGCAGGGTTCTATGGCTACACCTTC. Looking up the rest from reference TRBV7-9 and TRBJ1-2 gives the full variable domain: DTGVSQNPRHKITKRGQNVTFRCDPISEHNRLYWYRQTLGQGPEFLTYFQNEAQLEKSRLLSDRFSAERPKGSFSTLEIQRTEQGDSAMYLCASSLAGFYGYTFGSGTRLTVV.

This clone has just a few counts. The J gene is TRBJ1-5, the V gene TRBV7-2; D not resolved. From germline, CDR1 is SGHTA and CDR2 FQGNSA. The CDR3 consists of 12 residues. V lost 2 bases and J lost 7, with 6 bases in between. The CDR3 nucleotides are TGTGCCAGCAGCTTAACCAGCCAGCCCCAGCATTTT. Encoded protein: CASSLTSQPQHF.

This chain joins TRBV4-1 and TRBJ2-2; tentatively, D is TRBD2 (6 bases). The CDR3 extends over 17 amino acids. V lost 2 bases and J lost 4, with 17 bases in between. CDR1 and CDR2 (germline): MGHRA, YSYEKL. CDR3 sequence (DNA): TGCGCCAGCAGCCAAAATTGGGGGGTGATCGGCACCGGGGAGCTGTTTTTT. This translates into CASSQNWGVIGTGELFF.

This clone has just a few counts. This sample also contains other DNA sequences that code for the same CDR3. The V call is TRBV30, the J call TRBJ1-1; D perhaps matches TRBD1 (5 bases). Germline CDR1 GTSNPN, CDR2 SVGIG (reference sequence). The CDR3 extends over 14 amino acids. V dropped 3 bases and J dropped 4 bases, with 15 bases sitting between them. The CDR3 nucleotides are TGTGCCTGGAGCCCTGGACTGGGGGGCACTGAAGCTTTCTTT. Translated, it gives CAWSPGLGGTEAFF.

This chain connects TRBV6-6 to TRBJ2-5; 8 bases line up with TRBD2. The germline gives CDR1 MNHNY, CDR2 SVGAGI (reference sequence). V shed 0 bases, J shed 6 bases, and the junction held 9 bases outside the gene matches. The CDR3 runs to 16 residues. As DNA, the CDR3 is TGTGCCAGCAGTTACTCGGTCGGGACTAGTATGAAGACCCAGTACTTC. As protein: CASSYSVGTSMKTQYF.

This clone was seen a handful of times. The chain has TRBV29-1 and TRBJ2-5; 10 bases are a match to TRBD1. Losses at the gene ends were 3 bases for V and 4 bases for J; bases not matched to a gene: 8. From germline, CDR1 is SQVTM and CDR2 ANQGSEA. The CDR3 is made up of 15 amino acids. The CDR3 DNA follows: TGCAGCGTTGACGGAGGGGACAGGGGAAGAGAGACCCAGTACTTC. Protein product: CSVDGGDRGRETQYF. Combining the CDR3 with reference TRBV29-1 and TRBJ2-5 gives the whole variable domain SAVISQKPSRDICQRGTSLTIQCQVDSQVTMMFWYRQQPGQSLTLIATANQGSEATYESGFVIDKFPISRPNLTFSTLTVSNMSPEDSSIYLCSVDGGDRGRETQYFGPGTRLLVL.

V usage is TRBV19 and J usage is TRBJ1-1, with D uncertain. V dropped 0 bases and J dropped 1 base, with 6 bases sitting between them. Germline V gene sequence: CDR1 LNHDA, CDR2 SQIVND (reference sequence). The CDR3 spans 14 residues. The CDR3 DNA reads as TGTGCCAGTAGTATAGATGCCCGGAACACTGAAGCTTTCTTT. This sequence encodes CASSIDARNTEAFF. Supplemented by reference TRBV19 and TRBJ1-1, the full variable domain reads DGGITQSPKYLFRKEGQNVTLSCEQNLNHDAMYWYRQDPGQGLRLIYYSQIVNDFQKGDIAEGYSVSREKKESFPLTVTSAQKNPTAFYLCASSIDARNTEAFFGQGTRLTVV.

The rearrangement links TRBV5-4 to TRBJ2-6; D unclear. Trimming took 5 bases from V and 0 from J, leaving 6 bases between them. CDR3 size: 14 residues. In germline, CDR1 is SGHNT, CDR2 YYREEE (reference sequence). The CDR3, as DNA: TGTGCCAGCAGTCCGTCCTCTGGGGCCAACGTCCTGACTTTC. Amino acids: CASSPSSGANVLTF.

The sample holds a few counts of this clone. The rearrangement uses TRBV5-1 and TRBJ2-3; TRBD2 matches at 11 bases. Trimming removed 4 bases from V and 2 bases from J; junction bases left unmatched: 9. The CDR3 loop spans 17 amino acids. Germline V gene sequence: CDR1 SGHRS, CDR2 YFSETQ. CDR3 in amino acids: CASSPKTSGASTDTQYF. Here the CDR3 DNA reads TGCGCCAGCAGCCCAAAGACTAGCGGGGCCTCCACAGATACGCAGTATTTT.

The genes are TRBV29-1 and TRBJ1-5, with D unclear. With 1 base removed from V and 2 bases from J, the gap between germline ends came to 12 bases. CDR1 is SQVTM, CDR2 ANQGSEA, per germline. This CDR3 contains 15 residues. The CDR3 DNA follows: TGCAGCGTTGAAGTCACTGGGGAGGGCAATCAGCCCCAGCATTTT. Its translation: CSVEVTGEGNQPQHF. Using reference TRBV29-1 and TRBJ1-5 for the parts outside the CDR3, the full variable domain is SAVISQKPSRDICQRGTSLTIQCQVDSQVTMMFWYRQQPGQSLTLIATANQGSEATYESGFVIDKFPISRPNLTFSTLTVSNMSPEDSSIYLCSVEVTGEGNQPQHFGDGTRLSIL.

Concerning this clone itself: Sequence at one end of the junction differs from germline and may be a read error. This chain uses TRBV2 with TRBJ1-1; TRBD1 aligns across 8 bases. Germline V gives CDR1 SNHLY, CDR2 FYNNEI. The CDR3 length is 13 residues. The CDR3 bases are TGTGCCAGCAGTGAACGCGGGACAGGCCTTAAAACCTTT. This codes for CASSERGTGLKTF.

This clone was counted only a few times. At one end the junction does not follow the germline gene, possibly because of a read error. The chain has TRBV7-9 and TRBJ1-1, with 10 bases that match TRBD1. This CDR3 is built from 14 residues. CDR1 is SEHNR, CDR2 FQNEAQ, per germline (reference sequence). CDR3 protein: CASRLGGQGIEAFF. DNA of the CDR3: TGTGCCAGCAGGTTAGGGGGACAGGGGATTGAAGCTTTCTTT.

The CDR3 region is CASSRGRGSDEQYF. The DNA of the CDR3 is TGCGCCAGCAGTAGGGGCAGAGGCTCGGACGAGCAGTACTTC. The chain employs TRBV5-1 and TRBJ2-7, with TRBD1 as a possible D gene (5 bases). V was shortened by 5 bases and J by 5 bases, with 17 bases between the two germline ends. This CDR3 region has 14 residues. The V gene's germline CDR1 is SGHRS and CDR2 YFSETQ.

This clone was detected a few times. The rearrangement uses TRBV30 and TRBJ1-1; 12 nucleotides align to TRBD1. V was clipped by 2 bases and J by 11 bases; unmatched bases: 6. The CDR3 is made up of 13 amino acids. Germline V lookup: CDR1 GTSNPN, CDR2 SVGIG (reference sequence). The CDR3 region has the DNA TGTGCCTGGAGTAACGGGGACAGGGGGCCTGCTTTCTTT. This gives the protein CAWSNGDRGPAFF.

This clone was seen only a few times. The chain carries TRBV30 and TRBJ1-2; possible D gene TRBD1, 6 bases. This CDR3 is 12 amino acids long. Trimming stripped 4 bases from V and 4 bases from J, with 10 bases between. The V gene's germline CDR1 is GTSNPN and CDR2 SVGIG (reference sequence). CDR3 protein: CAWNGGGYGYTF. CDR3 nucleotide sequence: TGTGCCTGGAACGGGGGCGGCTATGGCTACACCTTC. The whole variable domain, remainder taken from reference TRBV30 and TRBJ1-2, is SQTIHQWPATLVQPVGSPLSLECTVEGTSNPNLYWYRQAAGRGLQLLFYSVGIGQISSEVPQNLSASRPQDRQFILSSKKLLLSDSGFYLCAWNGGGYGYTFGSGTRLTVV.

The table lists this clone with a few counts. The J gene is TRBJ2-5, the V gene TRBV10-3; D is undetermined. The CDR3 runs 13 residues. V was clipped by 7 bases and J by 5 bases, with 14 bases between them. In germline, CDR1 is ENHRY, CDR2 SYGVKD. CDR3 sequence (DNA): TGTGCCATCACGCCGGGCCAATCGGAGACCCAGTACTTC. Amino acid sequence: CAITPGQSETQYF.

The chain uses TRBV5-4 and TRBJ2-3, with 9 bases that match TRBD2. Germline values: CDR1 SGHNT, CDR2 YYREEE (reference sequence). The CDR3 has 18 residues. Trimming removed 0 bases from V and 0 bases from J; junction bases left unmatched: 8. The CDR3 loop reads CASSLAGSGGSSTDTQYF. The CDR3 region has the DNA TGTGCCAGCAGCTTGGCCGGTAGCGGGGGCTCTAGCACAGATACGCAGTATTTT.

In this sample, this clone turned up once. The rearrangement joins TRBV6-1 to TRBJ2-5; TRBD1 agrees at 8 bases. The V gene's germline CDR1 is MNHNS and CDR2 SASEGT. The CDR3 spans 14 residues. V dropped 7 bases and J dropped 5; count of bases not matched to a gene: 9. In DNA form, the CDR3 reads TGTGCCAGCACGACACAGGGGGGCTTGGAGACCCAGTACTTC. Translating gives CASTTQGGLETQYF.

This chain joins TRBV2 and TRBJ2-3; D is undetermined. Germline CDR1 reads SNHLY; CDR2 reads FYNNEI. V was cut by 6 bases and J by 5 bases, with 12 bases left in between. CDR3 length equals 13 residues. CDR3 sequence: CASRGGAVDTQYF. In nucleotides, the CDR3 is TGTGCCAGCAGGGGCGGAGCAGTAGATACGCAGTATTTT.

This clone has only a few counts. The V call is TRBV7-2, the J call TRBJ2-3, with 8 bases lining up with TRBD1. Trimming at V came to 8 bases and at J to 7 bases, leaving 11 bases not matched to a gene. Germline assignment: CDR1 SGHTA and CDR2 FQGNSA. The CDR3 runs to 14 residues. The CDR3 DNA follows: TGTGCCAGCCCAAACAGGGGGGAGTATAATACGCAGTATTTT. This sequence encodes CASPNRGEYNTQYF.

This chain connects TRBV30 to TRBJ1-4, with 11 positions matching TRBD1. Germline assignment: CDR1 GTSNPN and CDR2 SVGIG (reference sequence). The V segment lost 1 base and the J segment 4 bases; nucleotides outside the gene matches: 2. This CDR3 is built from 15 residues. DNA for the CDR3: TGTGCCTGGAGTGCGGGACAGGGGGATAATGAAAAACTGTTTTTT. It is translated as CAWSAGQGDNEKLFF. The variable domain in full, with the rest retrieved from reference TRBV30 and TRBJ1-4, is SQTIHQWPATLVQPVGSPLSLECTVEGTSNPNLYWYRQAAGRGLQLLFYSVGIGQISSEVPQNLSASRPQDRQFILSSKKLLLSDSGFYLCAWSAGQGDNEKLFFGSGTQLSVL.

This chain connects TRBV6-1 to TRBJ2-1, with a tentative D call TRBD1 (5 bases). CDR1 is MNHNS, CDR2 SASEGT, per germline. The CDR3 length is 14 residues. V was cut by 8 bases and J by 3 bases, with 14 bases left in between. The CDR3 nucleotides read TGTGCCAGCGTTGGGGCACAGTACTACAATGAGCAGTTCTTC. Its translation is CASVGAQYYNEQFF.

This chain uses TRBV2 with TRBJ1-5, with D unclear. Between the trimmed V and J ends, which lost 2 bases and 6 bases, there was a span of 2 bases. The CDR3 extends over 11 amino acids. In germline, CDR1 is SNHLY, CDR2 FYNNEI. The DNA of the CDR3 is TGTGCCAGCAGTGAAAGTCAGCCCCAGCATTTT. Its translation is CASSESQPQHF.

This clone was found a few times. CDR3 loop: CASSSTPGGEQYF. DNA of the CDR3: TGTGCCAGCAGTTCCACCCCGGGGGGCGAGCAGTACTTC. The chain is built from TRBV27 and TRBJ2-7; 7 bases agree with TRBD2. Germline V lookup: CDR1 MNHEY, CDR2 SMNVEV (reference sequence). This CDR3 contains 13 residues. The junction had 6 bases not matched to a gene; V was cut back by 4 bases and J by 6 bases.